Following are 14 T cell receptor beta chains from one sample sequenced in a study of T cell repertoires in cytomegalovirus infection. Using its own MiXCR run on the reads, TCRdb lists one record per CDR3 protein. The sample yields some 500,000 distinct CDR3 sequences, roughly 43% seen once. Antigens of these TCRs are unknown. Sequencing was performed on cultured PBMCs, taken from culture after CMV antigen stimulation. The origin of the receptors is a human donor in good health (CMV status not recorded). Some clones in this sample may be carry-over from other donors' samples.

This clonotype was picked up a small number of times. A much larger clone lies a single base off, so this may be a read error. Here the CDR3 reads CASSLGDSGANVLTF. In nucleotides, the CDR3 is TGTGCCAGCAGCTTAGGGGACTCTGGGGCCAACGTCCTGACTTTC. The chain combines TRBV11-2 with TRBJ2-6, with D unresolved. Germline lookup yields CDR1 SGHAT and CDR2 FQNNGV. This CDR3 is 15 amino acids long. V was clipped by 1 base and J by 0 bases, with 4 bases between them. Full variable domain (rest looked up from reference TRBV11-2 and TRBJ2-6): EAGVAQSPRYKIIEKRQSVAFWCNPISGHATLYWYQQILGQGPKLLIQFQNNGVVDDSQLPKDRFSAERLKGVDSTLKIQPAKLEDSAVYLCASSLGDSGANVLTFGAGSRLTVL.

The chain carries TRBV4-1 and TRBJ1-2; maybe TRBD1 (6 bases). The ends were cut back, 0 bases at V and 4 bases at J, with 15 bases in the middle. CDR3 length equals 16 residues. Per germline, CDR1 MGHRA and CDR2 YSYEKL. The CDR3 is CASSQEQGLPSYGYTF. CDR3 in DNA: TGCGCCAGCAGCCAAGAACAGGGTTTACCCTCCTATGGCTACACCTTC.

The sample holds a few counts of this clonotype. The chain combines TRBV6-2 or TRBV6-3 with TRBJ2-1; maybe TRBD1 (5 bases). The CDR3 totals 13 residues. The germline CDR1 and CDR2 sequences are MNHEY and SVGEGT. Trimming left V 5 bases short and J 6 bases short, with 11 bases between. The CDR3 loop is CASSQTASNEQFF. CDR3 in DNA: TGTGCCAGCAGTCAGACAGCGTCCAATGAGCAGTTCTTC.

This clonotype has only one observation. The CDR3 region has the DNA TGTGCCAGCAGTTACTCCTACCCGGGAGGACCCTACGAGCAGTACTTC. It encodes CASSYSYPGGPYEQYF. V is TRBV6-2 or TRBV6-3 and J is TRBJ2-7; TRBD2 aligns across 7 bases. V was pared by 0 bases and J by 2 bases, with 7 bases of the junction left unmatched. The CDR3 consists of 16 residues. Germline-derived CDR1 and CDR2 are MNHEY and SVGEGT.

J is TRBJ1-5 and V is TRBV7-8, with D unresolved. V was trimmed by 5 bases and J by 4 bases, leaving 9 bases between them. Germline loops: CDR1 SGHVS, CDR2 FQNEAQ. The CDR3 is 13 residues long. For the CDR3, the DNA is TGTGCCAGCAGCAACCTGGGGAATCAGCCCCAGCATTTT. It is translated as CASSNLGNQPQHF.

This clonotype appeared once. The chain has TRBV5-6 and TRBJ1-6; D may be TRBD1 (6 bases). Trimming stripped 0 bases from V and 10 bases from J, with 14 bases between. Per the germline V gene, CDR1 is SGHDT and CDR2 is YYEEEE. The CDR3 extends over 15 amino acids. As DNA, the CDR3 is TGTGCCAGCAGCTTGGATTGGGGGCTTGACTCACCCCTCCACTTT. This gives the protein CASSLDWGLDSPLHF.

The chain is built from TRBV24-1 and TRBJ2-6; D perhaps matches TRBD2 (6 bases). The CDR3 extends over 16 amino acids. The germline V gene encodes CDR1 KGHDR and CDR2 SFDVKD. The germline V and J ends were trimmed by 4 bases and 1 base, with 10 bases remaining between them. The CDR3 loop reads CATSELGGSGANVLTF. DNA of the CDR3: TGTGCCACCAGTGAACTCGGAGGGTCTGGGGCCAACGTCCTGACTTTC.

This clonotype was observed at least ten times. The rearrangement uses TRBV6-2 or TRBV6-3 and TRBJ2-1; TRBD2 agrees at 9 bases. Germline V gene lookup returns CDR1 MNHEY and CDR2 SVGEGT. There are 17 residues in the CDR3. Trimming at V came to 0 bases and at J to 3 bases, leaving 6 bases not matched to a gene. CDR3 loop: CASSYSPAGGIYNEQFF. Here the CDR3 DNA reads TGTGCCAGCAGTTACTCACCCGCGGGAGGGATCTACAATGAGCAGTTCTTC.

This clonotype was picked up many times. The chain uses TRBV7-9 and TRBJ1-4; D may be TRBD1 (5 bases). The germline V and J ends were trimmed by 5 bases and 7 bases, with 11 bases remaining between them. This CDR3 is 13 amino acids long. In germline, CDR1 is SEHNR, CDR2 FQNEAQ (reference sequence). The CDR3 sequence: CASSPRGGEKLFF. The CDR3 DNA sequence: TGTGCCAGCAGCCCCCGGGGGGGTGAAAAACTGTTTTTT.

V usage is TRBV7-9 and J usage is TRBJ2-2; 8 bases align to TRBD1. Germline V gene sequence: CDR1 SEHNR, CDR2 FQNEAQ (reference sequence). Germline trimming cut 10 bases from V and 6 bases from J; bases unmatched to any gene: 13. The CDR3 is 15 amino acids. CDR3 nucleotide sequence: TGTGCCACCTCCACCGGGACAGGCGAAGCCGGGGAGCTGTTTTTT. Translating it yields CATSTGTGEAGELFF.

J is TRBJ2-7 and V is TRBV7-2, with no clear D. The CDR3 consists of 12 residues. From germline, CDR1 is SGHTA and CDR2 FQGNSA. Trimming took off 7 bases at V and 4 bases at J, with 11 bases between the two ends. Here the CDR3 reads CASNPVGYEQYF. The CDR3 nucleotides read TGTGCCAGCAACCCCGTGGGGTACGAGCAGTACTTC.

The gene calls are TRBV4-1 and TRBJ2-2; D possibly uses TRBD1 or TRBD2 (7 bases each). V was clipped by 4 bases and J by 0 bases, with 12 bases between them. The CDR3 covers 16 residues. Germline V gene data show CDR1 as MGHRA and CDR2 as YSYEKL. The chain's CDR3 is CASSLRGGANTGELFF. In DNA, the CDR3 is TGCGCCAGCAGCCTCAGGGGGGGAGCGAACACCGGGGAGCTGTTTTTT.

This clonotype showed up just a few times. This chain links TRBV10-3 with TRBJ2-7; D call uncertain. Germline CDR1 is ENHRY and CDR2 is SYGVKD. The CDR3 runs to 14 residues. V lost 3 bases and J lost 0, with 9 bases in between. The DNA of the CDR3 is TGTGCCATCAGTGACAGAATAAGCTCCTACGAGCAGTACTTC. This translates into CAISDRISSYEQYF.

This clonotype was recorded a few times. The chain uses TRBV7-6 and TRBJ2-1; D might be TRBD2 (6 bases). Trimming took 5 bases from V and 8 from J, leaving 13 bases between them. Germline V lookup: CDR1 SGHVS, CDR2 FNYEAQ. The CDR3 covers 13 residues. CDR3 in DNA: TGTGCCAGCAGCACTACTAGCCGGGATGAGCAGTTCTTC. Translating it yields CASSTTSRDEQFF.